Listed here are 10 T cell receptor beta chains from one sample, sequenced in a study of control samples from healthy donors and cancer patients. TCRdb's copy holds only in-frame clones and misses some; the assay was immunoSEQ multiplex PCR. The sample shows under 200,000 clones, 94% of them seen only once. The sequencing input was PBMCs. Receptor source: a man aged 60 to 69 with colorectal cancer.

V gene TRBV6-2 or TRBV6-3 combines with J gene TRBJ2-2; 9 bases fit TRBD2. Germline V gene data show CDR1 as MNHEY and CDR2 as SVGEGT. V trimming: 6 bases; J trimming: 4 bases; junction bases outside the gene matches: 12. The CDR3 loop spans 17 amino acids. The DNA of the CDR3 is TGTGCCAGCAGGTACCTCTGGCGGGGGGGCGCCACCGGGGAGCTGTTTTTT. Protein sequence: CASRYLWRGGATGELFF.

This clone has just one count. This rearrangement joins TRBV7-9 to TRBJ1-1, with D possibly matching TRBD1 (6 bases). V was cut by 3 bases and J by 2 bases, with 10 bases left in between. Germline V gene sequence: CDR1 SEHNR, CDR2 FQNEAQ (reference sequence). CDR3 length: 14 amino acids. The CDR3 bases are TGTGCCAGCAGCTTTACGGACAGAAACACTGAAGCTTTCTTT. Translated, it gives CASSFTDRNTEAFF.

This clone was seen just once. This chain uses TRBV19 with TRBJ2-5, with D possibly TRBD2 on 5 matching bases. The CDR3 is 13 residues long. Deletions cut 4 bases from V and 5 bases from J, with 11 bases between. Per the germline V gene, CDR1 is LNHDA and CDR2 is SQIVND (reference sequence). The CDR3 is CASSTASSETQYF. In nucleotides, the CDR3 is TGTGCCAGTAGTACGGCTAGCTCCGAGACCCAGTACTTC.

The chain joins TRBV25-1 to TRBJ1-3; D may be TRBD1 (5 bases). Germline V gene lookup returns CDR1 MGHDK and CDR2 SYGVNS. V was pared by 6 bases and J by 0 bases, with 9 bases between. This CDR3 comprises 14 residues. CDR3 amino acids: CASREDSSGNTIYF. Here the CDR3 DNA reads TGTGCCAGCAGGGAAGACAGCTCTGGAAACACCATATATTTT. The entire variable domain, with the rest obtained from reference TRBV25-1 and TRBJ1-3, is as follows: EADIYQTPRYLVIGTGKKITLECSQTMGHDKMYWYQQDPGMELHLIHYSYGVNSTEKGDLSSESTVSRIRTEHFPLTLESARPSHTSQYLCASREDSSGNTIYFGEGSWLTVV.

The chain uses TRBV11-2 and TRBJ2-5, with D unclear. Germline CDR1 is SGHAT and CDR2 is FQNNGV. The CDR3 is made up of 15 amino acids. V was pared by 5 bases and J by 5 bases, with 18 bases between. The CDR3 region is CASSIRAINGETQYF. CDR3 in DNA: TGTGCCAGCAGCATCCGGGCGATCAATGGGGAGACCCAGTACTTC.

As regards this clone: Other DNA sequences in the same sample also yield this CDR3. This chain joins TRBV7-2 and TRBJ2-6; D gene uncertain. Germline V CDR1 and CDR2: SGHTA, FQGNSA. V lost 1 base, J lost 0 bases, and 4 bases lay in between. This CDR3 is 15 amino acids long. The CDR3 sequence is CASSLGHSGANVLTF. DNA for the CDR3: TGTGCCAGCAGCTTAGGGCACTCTGGGGCCAACGTCCTGACTTTC.

The chain recombines TRBV7-8 with TRBJ1-5; no firm D call. The CDR3 covers 14 residues. Germline CDR1 is SGHVS and CDR2 is FQNEAQ. The germline V and J ends were trimmed by 3 bases and 0 bases, with 6 bases remaining between them. The CDR3 sequence: CASSFDTSNQPQHF. DNA of the CDR3: TGTGCCAGCAGCTTTGACACTAGCAATCAGCCCCAGCATTTT.

This chain joins TRBV30 and TRBJ1-1, with 10 positions matching TRBD1. The junction had 6 bases not matched to a gene; V was cut back by 2 bases and J by 6 bases. The CDR3 runs 14 residues. CDR1 and CDR2 (germline): GTSNPN, SVGIG (reference sequence). CDR3 residues: CAWSKGQGYAEAFF. DNA of the CDR3: TGTGCCTGGAGTAAGGGACAGGGGTACGCTGAAGCTTTCTTT.

Details on this clone: One junction end disagrees with the germline gene, perhaps due to a read error. CDR3 in amino acids: CVSRGLAGGSSYNEQFF. The CDR3 DNA follows: TGTGTCAGCAGAGGACTAGCGGGGGGGAGCTCCTACAATGAGCAGTTCTTC. V is TRBV27 and J is TRBJ2-1; 15 bases are a match to TRBD2. Germline-derived CDR1 and CDR2 are MNHEY and SMNVEV (reference sequence). CDR3 length: 17 residues.

In this sample, this clone turned up many times. V usage is TRBV19 and J usage is TRBJ1-2, with D possibly being TRBD1 (6 bases). V lost 3 bases, J lost 5 bases, and 13 bases lay in between. The CDR3 covers 14 residues. Per the germline V gene, CDR1 is LNHDA and CDR2 is SQIVND (reference sequence). CDR3 sequence: CASSMKPGTYGYTF. In nucleotides, the CDR3 is TGTGCCAGTAGTATGAAACCAGGGACATATGGCTACACCTTC.